These T cell receptor beta chains were read from a single sample in a study of T cell repertoires in cytomegalovirus infection. TCRdb called the reads again in MiXCR, with one record for every CDR3 protein. The sample has some 300,000 distinct CDR3 sequences, around 10% seen once. Sequencing was carried out using PBMCs. Receptor source: a human donor in good health (CMV status not recorded). Some clones in this sample may be carry-over from other donors' samples. CDR3s include the opening cysteine and the closing phenylalanine or tryptophan. A D gene is named only where the DNA matches it firmly. Clone size is stated in some rows and not others, as once, few, many or a class when expanded.

-	-	TRBV29-1	TRBJ1-1	TGCAGCGTCGCTGGCCTAAGGAGGGGCACTGAAGCTTTCTTT	CSVAGLRRGTEAFF
few	TRBD2	TRBV6-6	TRBJ2-4	TGTGCCAGCAGGGGGTCGGGGGGGGCGGGAAACATTCAGTACTTC	CASRGSGGAGNIQYF
many	-	TRBV28	TRBJ1-5	TGTGCCAGCAGTCCCCCCCGTCGGGGGAGGAGCAATCAGCCCCAGCATTTT	CASSPPRRGRSNQPQHF
-	TRBD1	TRBV7-2	TRBJ2-1	TGTGCCAGCAGCTTAGCACCGACAGGGGGATATGAGCAGTTCTTC	CASSLAPTGGYEQFF
many	-	TRBV6-1	TRBJ2-1	TGTGCCAGCAGTGCCTTGCGGGGAGTTTCCTACAATGAGCAGTTCTTC	CASSALRGVSYNEQFF
-	-	TRBV6-5	TRBJ2-2	TGTGCCAGCAGTTACTCGGGGGTTGACACCGGGGAGCTGTTTTTT	CASSYSGVDTGELFF
-	TRBD1	TRBV7-9	TRBJ1-1	TGTGCCAGCAGTCGAGGGACAGGGGGTTGGAACACTGAAGCTTTCTTT	CASSRGTGGWNTEAFF
many	TRBD1	TRBV19	TRBJ1-2	TGTGCCAGTACCCTAGACAGGGTCTATGGCTACACCTTC	CASTLDRVYGYTF
-	-	TRBV5-5	TRBJ2-7	TGTGCCAGCAGCTTGTCAGGTCCCACCTACGAGCAGTACTTC	CASSLSGPTYEQYF
many	-	TRBV7-8	TRBJ2-7	TGTGCCAGCAGACAATTGGCCAGGGAAGGTGGCGAGCAGTACTTC	CASRQLAREGGEQYF
few	-	TRBV9	TRBJ2-1	TGTGCCAGCAGCGTAGGATACTACAATGAGCAGTTCTTC	CASSVGYYNEQFF
many	-	TRBV7-9	TRBJ2-3	TGTGCCAGCAGCCCGACGACTAGCACAGATACGCAGTATTTT	CASSPTTSTDTQYF
few	-	TRBV14	TRBJ1-2	TGTGCCAGCAGCCAAGATATCGGAGGGCGCTACACCTTC	CASSQDIGGRYTF
many	-	TRBV6-2/TRBV6-3	TRBJ2-2	TGTGCCAGCAGATACACACCGAAGGGGAACACCGGGGAGCTGTTTTTT	CASRYTPKGNTGELFF
many	-	TRBV20-1	TRBJ1-5	TGCAGTGCTAGGGAGGGAAGTAATCAGCCCCAGCATTTT	CSAREGSNQPQHF
-	-	TRBV20-1	TRBJ2-7	TGCAGTGCTAGTGGCCTGACCTCCTACGAGCAGTACTTC	CSASGLTSYEQYF
few	-	TRBV6-5	TRBJ1-2	TGTGCCAGCAGGGCGGCAGGCCAAGACTATGGCTACACCTTC	CASRAAGQDYGYTF
-	-	TRBV29-1	TRBJ1-1	TGCAGCGCCTCGCGGGGAGGGAGGGCCTTCGAAGCTTTCTTT	CSASRGGRAFEAFF
many	TRBD2	TRBV7-2	TRBJ2-1	TGTGCCAGCAGCTTAAGGCGGGGGGGCCTAATTGAGCAGTTCTTC	CASSLRRGGLIEQFF
many	-	TRBV20-1	TRBJ2-5	TGCAGTGGCCCCACGGGCGGCGTGCAAGAGACCCAGTACTTC	CSGPTGGVQETQYF
many	TRBD1	TRBV7-9	TRBJ2-2	TGTGCCAGCAGCCCTCAACACCCGGGACAGGGTCCAATAGAGCTGTTTTTT	CASSPQHPGQGPIELFF
few	TRBD1	TRBV6-6	TRBJ1-5	TGTGCCAGCGGACTTCAGGGGGAAAATAGCAATCAGCCCCAGCATTTT	CASGLQGENSNQPQHF
-	-	TRBV7-9	TRBJ1-2	TGTGCCAGCGCTCAGGTCGTAACTGGTAACTATGGCTACACCTTC	CASAQVVTGNYGYTF
-	-	TRBV4-2	TRBJ1-2	TGTGCCAGCAGCCAAGATCGGGTTGACTATGGCTACACCTTC	CASSQDRVDYGYTF
many	-	TRBV29-1	TRBJ2-3	TGCAGCGTTGTACGGGCAGGGAGAGTAACAGATACGCAGTATTTT	CSVVRAGRVTDTQYF
many	TRBD1	TRBV5-1	TRBJ1-2	TGCGCCAGCAGCTTTGGGACAGTGCTTGGGGGCTACACCTTC	CASSFGTVLGGYTF
many	-	TRBV12-3/TRBV12-4	TRBJ1-1	TGTGCCAGCCGTCGGAACTTGAACACTGAAGCTTTCTTT	CASRRNLNTEAFF
many	-	TRBV6-5	TRBJ2-3	TGTGCCAGCAGTTACTCTTTAGGGAGTTCAGGGTGGTCCACAGATACGCAGTATTTT	CASSYSLGSSGWSTDTQYF
few	-	TRBV3-1	TRBJ1-2	TGTGCCAGCAGCCATCGGGGGGCCCGCCACGGTGGCTACACCTTC	CASSHRGARHGGYTF
many	-	TRBV28	TRBJ1-5	TGTGCAGCGGAGAGCGCGGGCAATCAGCCCCAGCATTTT	CAAESAGNQPQHF